This passage covers 31 T cell receptor beta chains from one sample sequenced in a study of T-cell memory formation after mild COVID-19. TCRdb ran MiXCR on the 5' RACE reads and lists one entry per CDR3 protein. In the table there are more than 250,000 distinct CDR3 sequences, about a sixth of which are singletons. The sequenced material came from PBMCs or a T cell subset sorted from them (not recorded which). The receptors shown here come from a man between 18 and 29 years old who had mild COVID-19 (a few samples of this study predate the infection). Cell type and time point are not known.

The V call is TRBV5-1, the J call TRBJ2-5; 10 bases are a match to TRBD2. Per germline, CDR1 SGHRS and CDR2 YFSETQ. CDR3 length: 16 residues. The junction had 3 bases not matched to a gene; V was cut back by 0 bases and J by 1 base. CDR3 protein: CASSLGTSGFQETQYF. The CDR3 DNA follows: TGCGCCAGCAGCTTGGGGACTAGCGGCTTCCAAGAGACCCAGTACTTC.

This clonotype has more than one count but fewer than ten. The chain joins TRBV7-2 to TRBJ2-2; D ambiguous. Trimming removed 2 bases from V and 3 bases from J, with 19 bases in between. The length of the CDR3 is 18 residues. The germline gives CDR1 SGHTA, CDR2 FQGNSA. CDR3 region: CASSLFSVLGEYTGELFF. The CDR3 DNA is TGTGCCAGCAGCTTATTCAGCGTTCTTGGGGAATACACCGGGGAGCTGTTTTTT.

This sequence joins TRBV27 and TRBJ1-5, with a possible D match to TRBD1 (5 bases). The CDR3 is 14 amino acids. Deletions cut 8 bases from V and 3 bases from J, with 14 bases between. Germline V CDR1 and CDR2: MNHEY, SMNVEV (reference sequence). The CDR3 spells CASRLGGYNQPQHF. CDR3 coding DNA: TGTGCCAGCCGACTTGGGGGTTACAATCAGCCCCAGCATTTT.

The chain combines TRBV5-1 with TRBJ1-1, with D perhaps TRBD1 (6 bases). In germline, CDR1 is SGHRS, CDR2 YFSETQ. Trimming cost V 2 bases and J 4 bases, with 12 bases left between them. The CDR3 runs to 14 residues. This CDR3 is CASSLGGGATEAFF. The DNA of the CDR3 is TGCGCCAGCAGCTTAGGGGGAGGCGCCACTGAAGCTTTCTTT.

In its sample, this clonotype was seen once. For the CDR3, the DNA is TGTGCCAGCAGTCCATATGGGTTATCGGGCGGTGAGACCCAGTACTTC. Amino acid sequence: CASSPYGLSGGETQYF. The V call is TRBV12-3 or TRBV12-4, the J call TRBJ2-5; D not resolved. This CDR3 region has 16 residues. The V end lost 5 bases, the J end lost 5 bases, and 21 bases lay between the germline ends.

Concerning this clonotype itself: The junction departs from germline at one end; a sequencing error may be responsible. V is TRBV19 and J is TRBJ2-1; no clear D gene. This CDR3 contains 12 residues. Germline V CDR1 and CDR2: LNHDA, SQIVND (reference sequence). CDR3 sequence reads: CASSIDYSEQFF. The CDR3 nucleotides read TGTGCCAGTAGTATAGACTACAGTGAGCAGTTCTTC. Looking up the rest from reference TRBV19 and TRBJ2-1 gives the full variable domain: DGGITQSPKYLFRKEGQNVTLSCEQNLNHDAMYWYRQDPGQGLRLIYYSQIVNDFQKGDIAEGYSVSREKKESFPLTVTSAQKNPTAFYLCASSIDYSEQFFGPGTRLTVL.

The chain is built from TRBV4-1 and TRBJ1-2, with no clear D. CDR1 and CDR2 (germline): MGHRA, YSYEKL. V was pared by 0 bases and J by 5 bases, with 13 bases between. The CDR3 totals 15 residues. The CDR3 DNA follows: TGCGCCAGCAGCCAAGATTACGGGCAGTTATATGGCTACACCTTC. Translated: CASSQDYGQLYGYTF.

This clonotype appeared a few times. This chain joins TRBV12-3 or TRBV12-4 and TRBJ1-2; perhaps TRBD1 as D (5 bases). The CDR3 runs 14 residues. With 3 bases removed from V and 4 bases from J, the gap between germline ends came to 12 bases. For the CDR3, the DNA is TGTGCCAGCAGTTTGGGGGACGTGGGCTATGGCTACACCTTC. It codes for CASSLGDVGYGYTF.

A word on this clonotype: At one of its ends the junction is not consistent with the germline gene, which may arise from a read error. The V and J genes are TRBV29-1 and TRBJ1-1; a possible D gene is TRBD1 (6 bases). The CDR3 sequence is 13 residues long. Germline CDR1 reads SQVTM; CDR2 reads ANQGSEA. The CDR3 protein is CSVDREWDTGAFF. The CDR3, as DNA: TGCAGCGTTGACAGGGAATGGGACACTGGAGCTTTCTTT.

The gene calls are TRBV10-2 and TRBJ2-6; 7 nucleotides match TRBD2. The germline V gene has CDR1 WSHSY and CDR2 SAAADI. This CDR3 has 17 residues. Trimming at V came to 4 bases and at J to 0 bases, leaving 6 bases not matched to a gene. This CDR3 reads CASSGGGTNSGANVLTF. CDR3 DNA sequence: TGCGCCAGCAGTGGTGGGGGGACTAACTCTGGGGCCAACGTCCTGACTTTC.

This clonotype was observed a handful of times. The chain couples TRBV28 to TRBJ2-7; D is unclear. The CDR3 has 14 amino acids. V dropped 4 bases and J dropped 5 bases, with 15 bases sitting between them. Germline lookup yields CDR1 MDHEN and CDR2 SYDVKM. CDR3: CASSSPTRGDEQYV. DNA for the CDR3: TGTGCCAGCAGTTCCCCCACACGAGGCGACGAGCAGTACGTC.

This clonotype was seen a handful of times. The V gene is TRBV12-3 or TRBV12-4, the J gene TRBJ1-3; weak D call: TRBD1 (5 bases). This CDR3 is built from 13 residues. V was pared by 3 bases and J by 4 bases, with 7 bases between. The CDR3 here is CASSLRQGNTIYF. CDR3 nucleotides: TGTGCCAGCAGTTTGAGACAGGGAAACACCATATATTTT.

A few counts support this clonotype. The chain is built from TRBV12-3 or TRBV12-4 and TRBJ2-2, with 9 bases identical to TRBD1. The CDR3 is 15 amino acids. The V gene end was trimmed by 4 bases and the J gene end by 5 bases; junction bases not matched to a gene: 5. The CDR3 region has the DNA TGTGCCAGCAGTTCCGGGGGGACAGGGACCGGGGAGCTGTTTTTT. It encodes CASSSGGTGTGELFF.

The chain uses TRBV18 and TRBJ2-6; D remains ambiguous. V lost 3 bases and J lost 0, with 9 bases in between. Germline CDR1 KGHSH, CDR2 LQKENI. The length of the CDR3 is 16 residues. The CDR3 spells CASSPPNLSGANVLTF. As DNA, the CDR3 is TGTGCCAGCTCACCCCCTAATCTCTCTGGGGCCAACGTCCTGACTTTC.

The J gene is TRBJ1-3, the V gene TRBV4-3; D gene unclear. CDR3 length: 14 amino acids. CDR1 and CDR2 (germline): LGHNA, YSLEER. V was shortened by 1 base and J by 4 bases, with 8 bases between the two germline ends. CDR3 sequence reads: CASSQGNGGNTIYF. In DNA form, the CDR3 reads TGCGCCAGCAGCCAAGGGAATGGGGGAAACACCATATATTTT.

The genes are TRBV6-5 and TRBJ1-5; D uncertain. The germline gives CDR1 MNHEY, CDR2 SVGAGI. The germline V and J ends were trimmed by 6 bases and 2 bases, with 8 bases remaining between them. The CDR3 covers 13 residues. CDR3 sequence: CASRRDGNQPQHF. The CDR3 coding sequence is TGTGCCAGCAGACGGGATGGCAATCAGCCCCAGCATTTT.

The chain uses TRBV2 and TRBJ2-3; TRBD2 matches at 11 bases. CDR1 is SNHLY and CDR2 is FYNNEI in the germline V gene. The V segment lost 6 bases and the J segment 5 bases; nucleotides outside the gene matches: 10. The CDR3 has 16 amino acids. Here the CDR3 DNA reads TGTGCCAGCAGCCTCCTAGCGGGGGGCGCGATAGATACGCAGTATTTT. Encoded protein: CASSLLAGGAIDTQYF.

The sample holds a few counts of this clonotype. This sequence joins TRBV6-2 or TRBV6-3 and TRBJ1-5; 7 bases align to TRBD1. CDR1 is MNHEY, CDR2 SVGEGT, per germline. The CDR3 sequence is 16 residues long. V dropped 8 bases and J dropped 5; count of bases not matched to a gene: 15. CDR3 residues: CASSGSPGQFYQPQHF. For the CDR3, the DNA is TGTGCCAGCTCCGGTTCTCCGGGACAGTTTTATCAGCCCCAGCATTTT.

V usage is TRBV5-1 and J usage is TRBJ2-3; the D gene is possibly TRBD1 (6 bases). CDR3 length equals 14 residues. Germline V gene data show CDR1 as SGHRS and CDR2 as YFSETQ. The germline V and J ends were trimmed by 3 bases and 0 bases, with 8 bases remaining between them. The DNA of the CDR3 is TGCGCCAGCAGCTGGACAGTCAGCACAGATACGCAGTATTTT. It encodes CASSWTVSTDTQYF.

This clonotype showed up just a few times. The chain recombines TRBV6-2 or TRBV6-3 with TRBJ2-5; 7 bases align to TRBD1. The junction had 5 bases not matched to a gene; V was cut back by 2 bases and J by 2 bases. This CDR3 has 15 residues. From germline, CDR1 is MNHEY and CDR2 SVGEGT. The chain's CDR3 is CASSYVPGQQETQYF. CDR3 in DNA: TGTGCCAGCAGTTACGTCCCGGGACAGCAAGAGACCCAGTACTTC.

The rearrangement joins TRBV6-1 to TRBJ1-2; perhaps TRBD1 as D (6 bases). Germline CDR1 is MNHNS and CDR2 is SASEGT. CDR3 length equals 13 residues. V lost 8 bases and J lost 3, with 13 bases in between. Written as DNA, the CDR3 is TGTGCCAGCCTACCGGGACACTACTATGGCTACACCTTC. It encodes CASLPGHYYGYTF.

There are many counts of this clonotype. The chain recombines TRBV4-1 with TRBJ2-5; a weak D match, TRBD2 (6 bases). The CDR3 has 15 amino acids. CDR1 is MGHRA and CDR2 is YSYEKL in the germline V gene. Trimming cost V 4 bases and J 7 bases, with 19 bases left between them. The CDR3 nucleotides are TGCGCCAGCAGCCGAGTCTGGGGGGTTCGAGGGACCCAGTACTTC. This translates into CASSRVWGVRGTQYF.

This clonotype was counted between two and nine times. The chain couples TRBV4-2 to TRBJ2-5; 9 bases are a match to TRBD2. Trimming removed 4 bases from V and 0 bases from J; junction bases left unmatched: 3. Germline V CDR1 and CDR2: LGHNA, YNFKEQ. The CDR3 has 15 residues. CDR3 nucleotides: TGTGCCAGCAGCCCGGCGGGGGGGGACCAAGAGACCCAGTACTTC. Encoded protein: CASSPAGGDQETQYF.

In this sample, this clonotype turned up many times. The chain joins TRBV5-1 to TRBJ2-2; D may match TRBD1 or TRBD2 (5 bases each). V lost 4 bases to trimming and J lost 2 bases, with 18 bases between them. CDR3 length equals 17 residues. The V gene's germline CDR1 is SGHRS and CDR2 YFSETQ. CDR3 amino acids: CASSPGADWVNTGELFF. The CDR3 nucleotides are TGCGCCAGCAGCCCCGGGGCCGATTGGGTCAACACCGGGGAGCTGTTTTTT.

Only a few counts were recorded for this clonotype. V and J are TRBV12-3 or TRBV12-4 and TRBJ1-2, with a weak D call TRBD1 (5 bases). The CDR3 contains 15 residues. Trimming cost V 5 bases and J 7 bases, with 20 bases left between them. The CDR3 DNA reads as TGTGCCAGCAGTACGGACACGGGAATTTGGGTTGGCTACACCTTC. Translating gives CASSTDTGIWVGYTF.

This clonotype was seen repeatedly, ten times or more. The chain joins TRBV7-2 to TRBJ1-6; no clear D. Germline lookup yields CDR1 SGHTA and CDR2 FQGNSA. V was shortened by 3 bases and J by 6 bases, with 9 bases between the two germline ends. The CDR3 is made up of 14 amino acids. This CDR3 reads CASSFRVGNSPLHF. The DNA of the CDR3 is TGTGCCAGCAGCTTCCGGGTCGGTAATTCACCCCTCCACTTT.

This clonotype showed up just a few times. The chain links TRBV7-2 to TRBJ1-3; D might be TRBD1 (6 bases). The CDR3 consists of 17 residues. Between the trimmed V and J ends, which lost 1 base and 0 bases, there was a span of 13 bases. Germline V gene lookup returns CDR1 SGHTA and CDR2 FQGNSA. Here the CDR3 DNA reads TGTGCCAGCAGCTTAGTCCTAGGGGGGTCCTCTGGAAACACCATATATTTT. The encoded protein is CASSLVLGGSSGNTIYF. The full variable domain, its missing parts supplied by reference TRBV7-2 and TRBJ1-3, is GAGVSQSPSNKVTEKGKDVELRCDPISGHTALYWYRQSLGQGLEFLIYFQGNSAPDKSGLPSDRFSAERTGGSVSTLTIQRTQQEDSAVYLCASSLVLGGSSGNTIYFGEGSWLTVV.

The genes are TRBV12-3 or TRBV12-4 and TRBJ1-5; D gene uncertain. The CDR3 has 13 amino acids. V lost 1 base to trimming and J lost 5 bases, with 6 bases between them. The CDR3 protein is CASSLGRYQPQHF. The CDR3 coding sequence is TGTGCCAGCAGTTTAGGACGTTATCAGCCCCAGCATTTT.

This clonotype occurred a few times. A junction end diverges from the germline sequence, so it may reflect a read error. The V gene is TRBV12-5, the J gene TRBJ2-5; TRBD2 matches at 7 bases. From germline, CDR1 is LGHNT and CDR2 FRNRAP. This CDR3 is 15 amino acids long. This CDR3 reads CASGLGGVAGETQYF. The CDR3 DNA reads as TGTGCTAGTGGCTTGGGAGGGGTAGCGGGAGAGACCCAGTACTTC.

This clonotype was seen at least ten times. The J gene is TRBJ2-2, the V gene TRBV5-1; perhaps TRBD2 as D (6 bases). Trimming cost V 1 base and J 5 bases, with 9 bases left between them. Germline lookup yields CDR1 SGHRS and CDR2 YFSETQ. The CDR3 length is 14 residues. The CDR3 reads CASSLTSRTGELFF. CDR3 in DNA: TGCGCCAGCAGCTTGACTAGCCGGACCGGGGAGCTGTTTTTT.

The CDR3 loop reads CASSSYPNTEAFF. CDR3 bases: TGTGCCAGCAGCTCATACCCGAACACTGAAGCTTTCTTT. The chain combines TRBV7-3 with TRBJ1-1; D ambiguous. CDR3 length equals 13 residues. V was clipped by 4 bases and J by 1 base, with 7 bases between them. Germline V gives CDR1 SGHTA, CDR2 FQGTGA.